The sequence of this TCR beta chain was determined in a study of T-cell memory formation after mild COVID-19. 5'RACE, which relied on constant-segment primers, yielded TCR alpha and TCR beta cDNA libraries carrying sample barcodes and UMIs. TCRdb re-derived calls from the 5' RACE reads in MiXCR, one entry per CDR3 protein. The table has 250,000 to 400,000 distinct CDR3 sequences, 13% to 15% seen once. This clonotype was seen more than once but under ten times. Its antigen is unidentified. Overall study findings and caveats: The study found balanced CD4/CD8 in clones contracting day 15 to 85 and a CD4+ lean in later expanders.

V lost 5 bases, J lost 13 bases, and 10 bases stayed unmatched. Germline V CDR1 and CDR2: LGHNA, YNFKEQ. The CDR3 length is 14 residues. Sequencing input: PBMCs or a T cell subset sorted from them (not recorded which). The chain carries TRBV4-2 and TRBJ1-4, with 10 bases fitting TRBD1. The source of this sequence is a man aged 18 to 30 who had mild COVID-19 (a few samples of this study predate the infection). Cell type and time point are not known. The CDR3 nucleotides read TGTGCCAGCAGCTCCCTGACAGGGGGCGCAGGACTGTTTTTT. Protein product: CASSSLTGGAGLFF.